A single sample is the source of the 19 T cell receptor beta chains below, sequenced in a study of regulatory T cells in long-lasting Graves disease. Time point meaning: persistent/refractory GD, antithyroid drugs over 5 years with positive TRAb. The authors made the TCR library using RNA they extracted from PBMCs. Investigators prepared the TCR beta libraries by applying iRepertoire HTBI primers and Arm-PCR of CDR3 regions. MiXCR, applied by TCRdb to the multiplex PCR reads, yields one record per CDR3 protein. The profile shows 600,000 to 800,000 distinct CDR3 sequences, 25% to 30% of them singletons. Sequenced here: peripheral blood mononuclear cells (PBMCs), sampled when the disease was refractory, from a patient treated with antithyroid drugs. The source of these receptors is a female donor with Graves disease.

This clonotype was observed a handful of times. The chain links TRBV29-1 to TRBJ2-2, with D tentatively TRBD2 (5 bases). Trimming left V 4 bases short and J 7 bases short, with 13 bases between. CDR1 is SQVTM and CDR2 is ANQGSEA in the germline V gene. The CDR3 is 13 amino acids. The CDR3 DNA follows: TGCAGCGTTGGCGGAGGCCGGTACGGGGAGCTGTTTTTT. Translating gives CSVGGGRYGELFF.

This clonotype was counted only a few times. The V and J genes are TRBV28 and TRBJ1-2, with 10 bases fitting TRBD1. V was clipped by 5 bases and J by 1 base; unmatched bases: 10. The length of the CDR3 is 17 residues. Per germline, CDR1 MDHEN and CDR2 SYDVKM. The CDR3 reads CASSTFLDRGFNYGYTF. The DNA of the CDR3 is TGTGCCAGCAGTACCTTTTTGGACAGGGGGTTTAACTATGGCTACACCTTC.

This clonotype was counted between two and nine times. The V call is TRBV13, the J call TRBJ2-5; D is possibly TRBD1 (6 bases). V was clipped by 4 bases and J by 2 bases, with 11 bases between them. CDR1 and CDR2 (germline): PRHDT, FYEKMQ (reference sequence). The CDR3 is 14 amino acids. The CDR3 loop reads CASSSRDTQETQYF. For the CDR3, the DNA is TGTGCCAGCAGCTCCCGGGACACTCAAGAGACCCAGTACTTC.

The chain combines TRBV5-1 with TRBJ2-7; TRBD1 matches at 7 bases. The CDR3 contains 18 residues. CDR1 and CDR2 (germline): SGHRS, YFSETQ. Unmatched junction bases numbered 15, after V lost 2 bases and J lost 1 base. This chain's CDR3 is CASSFGTVNARGSYEQYF. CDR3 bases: TGCGCCAGCAGCTTCGGGACAGTTAATGCCAGGGGTTCCTACGAGCAGTACTTC.

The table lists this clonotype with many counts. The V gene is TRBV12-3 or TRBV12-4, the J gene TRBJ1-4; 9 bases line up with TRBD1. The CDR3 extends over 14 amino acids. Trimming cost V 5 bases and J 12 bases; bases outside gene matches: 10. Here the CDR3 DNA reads TGTGCCAGCAGTCCCGGGACAGGGTTTGGGGAACTGTTTTTT. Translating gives CASSPGTGFGELFF.

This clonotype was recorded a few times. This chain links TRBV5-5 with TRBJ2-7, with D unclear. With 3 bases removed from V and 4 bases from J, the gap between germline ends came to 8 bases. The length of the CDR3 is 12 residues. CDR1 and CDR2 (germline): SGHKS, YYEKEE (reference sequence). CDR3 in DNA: TGTGCCAGCAGCTCCCACCTTTACGAGCAGTACTTC. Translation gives CASSSHLYEQYF.

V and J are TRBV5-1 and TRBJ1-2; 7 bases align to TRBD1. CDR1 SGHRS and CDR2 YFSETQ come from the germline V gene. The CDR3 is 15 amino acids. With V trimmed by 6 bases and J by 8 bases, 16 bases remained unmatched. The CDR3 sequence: CASMEFPDRLQGYTF. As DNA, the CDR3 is TGCGCCAGCATGGAGTTCCCGGACAGGCTGCAGGGCTACACCTTC.

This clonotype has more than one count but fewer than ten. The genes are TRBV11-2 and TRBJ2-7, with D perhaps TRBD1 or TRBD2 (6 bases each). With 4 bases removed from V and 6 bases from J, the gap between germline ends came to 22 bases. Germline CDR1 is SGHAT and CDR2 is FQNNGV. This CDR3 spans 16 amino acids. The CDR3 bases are TGTGCCAGCAGCTCTATTCGGGGGCGCGGTTCGACCGAGCAGTACTTC. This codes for CASSSIRGRGSTEQYF.

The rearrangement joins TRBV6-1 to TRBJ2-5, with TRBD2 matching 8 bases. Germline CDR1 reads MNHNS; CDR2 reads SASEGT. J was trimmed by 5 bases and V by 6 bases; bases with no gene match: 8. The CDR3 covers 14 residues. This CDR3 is CASRMGSGMETQYF. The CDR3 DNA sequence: TGTGCCAGCAGGATGGGTAGCGGGATGGAGACCCAGTACTTC.

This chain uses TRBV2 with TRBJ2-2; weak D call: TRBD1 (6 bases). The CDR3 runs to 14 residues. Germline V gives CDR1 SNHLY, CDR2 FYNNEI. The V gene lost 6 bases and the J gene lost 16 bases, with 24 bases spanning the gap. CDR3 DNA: TGTGCCAGCAGACCGGGACACAACACCGGGGAGTCGTTTTTT. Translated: CASRPGHNTGESFF.

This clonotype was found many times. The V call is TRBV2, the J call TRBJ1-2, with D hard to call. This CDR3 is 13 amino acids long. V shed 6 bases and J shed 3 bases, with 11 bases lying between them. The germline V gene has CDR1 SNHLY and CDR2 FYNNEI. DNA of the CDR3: TGTGCCAGCAGCGAGTTCAGATACTATGGCTACACCTTC. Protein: CASSEFRYYGYTF.

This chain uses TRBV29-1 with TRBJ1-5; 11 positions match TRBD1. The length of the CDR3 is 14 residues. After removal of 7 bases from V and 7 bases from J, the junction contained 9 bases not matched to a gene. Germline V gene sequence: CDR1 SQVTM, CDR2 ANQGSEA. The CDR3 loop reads CSGRTGGPEQPQHF. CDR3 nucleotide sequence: TGCAGCGGGCGGACAGGGGGCCCGGAACAGCCCCAGCATTTT. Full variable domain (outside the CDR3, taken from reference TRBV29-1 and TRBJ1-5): SAVISQKPSRDICQRGTSLTIQCQVDSQVTMMFWYRQQPGQSLTLIATANQGSEATYESGFVIDKFPISRPNLTFSTLTVSNMSPEDSSIYLCSGRTGGPEQPQHFGDGTRLSIL.

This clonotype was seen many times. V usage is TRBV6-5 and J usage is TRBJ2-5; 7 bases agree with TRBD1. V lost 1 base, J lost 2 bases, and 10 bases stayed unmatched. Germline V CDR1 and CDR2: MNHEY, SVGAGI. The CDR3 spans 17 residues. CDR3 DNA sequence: TGTGCCAGCAGTTACTACCGTCGGCCCAGGGGGCAAGAGACCCAGTACTTC. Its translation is CASSYYRRPRGQETQYF.

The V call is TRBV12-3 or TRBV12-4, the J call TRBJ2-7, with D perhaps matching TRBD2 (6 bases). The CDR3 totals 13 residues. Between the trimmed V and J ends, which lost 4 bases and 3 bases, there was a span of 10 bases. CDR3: CASSWEAIYEQYF. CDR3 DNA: TGTGCCAGCAGTTGGGAGGCTATCTACGAGCAGTACTTC.

In DNA, the CDR3 is TGTGCCAGCAGCCCGTCCCTATGGACTGAAGCTTTCTTT. It yields the protein CASSPSLWTEAFF. The chain combines TRBV12-3 or TRBV12-4 with TRBJ1-1; D is uncertain. The CDR3 loop spans 13 amino acids. V was trimmed by 6 bases and J by 5 bases, leaving 13 bases between them.

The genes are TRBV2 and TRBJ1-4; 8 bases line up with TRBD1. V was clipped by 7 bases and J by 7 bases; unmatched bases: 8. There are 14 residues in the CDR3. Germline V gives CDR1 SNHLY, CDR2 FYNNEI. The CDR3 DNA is TGTGCCAGCACCTTGATCAGGGGGCTTGAAAAACTGTTTTTT. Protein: CASTLIRGLEKLFF.

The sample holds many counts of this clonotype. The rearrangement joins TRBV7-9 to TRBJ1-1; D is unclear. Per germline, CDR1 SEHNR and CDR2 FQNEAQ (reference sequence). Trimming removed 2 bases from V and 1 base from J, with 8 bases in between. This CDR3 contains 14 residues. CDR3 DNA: TGTGCCAGCAGCTTAACATCGACGAACACTGAAGCTTTCTTT. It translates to CASSLTSTNTEAFF. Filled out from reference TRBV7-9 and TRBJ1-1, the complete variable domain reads DTGVSQNPRHKITKRGQNVTFRCDPISEHNRLYWYRQTLGQGPEFLTYFQNEAQLEKSRLLSDRFSAERPKGSFSTLEIQRTEQGDSAMYLCASSLTSTNTEAFFGQGTRLTVV.

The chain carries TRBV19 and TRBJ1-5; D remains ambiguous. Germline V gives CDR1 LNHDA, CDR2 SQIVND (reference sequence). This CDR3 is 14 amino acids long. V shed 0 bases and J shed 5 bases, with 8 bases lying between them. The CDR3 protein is CASSIEGTYQPQHF. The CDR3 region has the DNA TGTGCCAGTAGTATAGAGGGAACCTATCAGCCCCAGCATTTT. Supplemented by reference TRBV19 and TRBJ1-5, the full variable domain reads DGGITQSPKYLFRKEGQNVTLSCEQNLNHDAMYWYRQDPGQGLRLIYYSQIVNDFQKGDIAEGYSVSREKKESFPLTVTSAQKNPTAFYLCASSIEGTYQPQHFGDGTRLSIL.

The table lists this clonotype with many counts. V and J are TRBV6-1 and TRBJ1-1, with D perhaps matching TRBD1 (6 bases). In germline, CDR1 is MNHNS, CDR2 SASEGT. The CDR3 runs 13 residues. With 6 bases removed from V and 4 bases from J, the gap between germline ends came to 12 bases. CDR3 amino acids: CASSQDSVTEAFF. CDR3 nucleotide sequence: TGTGCCAGCAGCCAGGACAGCGTCACTGAAGCTTTCTTT.